The 10 T cell receptor beta chains in this list originate from one sample, sequenced in a study of blood T cell repertoires in COVID-19. TCRdb keeps only in-frame clones here, not all; method: immunoSEQ multiplex PCR. The sample yields about 200,000 clones, around 82% seen once. Sequenced input: PBMCs or T cells enriched from blood (not recorded which). These receptors all stem from a man aged 35-49 years who had recovered from COVID-19.

This clone showed up just a few times. The chain employs TRBV4-3 and TRBJ2-6; 12 bases align to TRBD1. Trimming cost V 0 bases and J 2 bases; bases outside gene matches: 8. The CDR3 totals 20 residues. In germline, CDR1 is LGHNA, CDR2 YSLEER. This chain's CDR3 is CASSQEEGQGALAGANVLTF. As DNA, the CDR3 is TGCGCCAGCAGCCAAGAGGAGGGACAGGGGGCTCTAGCTGGGGCCAACGTCCTGACTTTC.

This clone was seen only a few times. The V call is TRBV30, the J call TRBJ2-1, with no clear D. Between the trimmed V and J ends, which lost 0 bases and 9 bases, there was a span of 12 bases. The length of the CDR3 is 13 residues. Germline CDR1 reads GTSNPN; CDR2 reads SVGIG (reference sequence). The CDR3 is CAWSVSLIGEQFF. CDR3 nucleotides: TGTGCCTGGAGTGTATCACTAATTGGTGAGCAGTTCTTC.

About this clone itself: Other nucleotide sequences in the sample specify the same CDR3. The genes are TRBV7-2 and TRBJ1-3; 8 nucleotides align to TRBD1. The CDR3 length is 18 residues. Per the germline V gene, CDR1 is SGHTA and CDR2 is FQGNSA. J lost 6 bases, V lost 4 bases, and 17 bases had no gene match. The CDR3: CASSYSRWQGAGANTIYF. CDR3 sequence (DNA): TGTGCCAGCAGCTACTCAAGATGGCAGGGGGCGGGCGCAAACACCATATATTTT.

The chain links TRBV7-2 to TRBJ1-5; possible D gene TRBD1, 6 bases. CDR3 length: 16 amino acids. V dropped 0 bases and J dropped 0 bases, with 9 bases sitting between them. Germline assignment: CDR1 SGHTA and CDR2 FQGNSA. Written as DNA, the CDR3 is TGTGCCAGCAGCTTAGCCGGGACAATTAGCAATCAGCCCCAGCATTTT. Protein: CASSLAGTISNQPQHF.

The chain joins TRBV5-1 to TRBJ1-5; 8 positions match TRBD1. The CDR3 covers 15 residues. V trimming: 3 bases; J trimming: 5 bases; junction bases outside the gene matches: 7. Germline V gene data show CDR1 as SGHRS and CDR2 as YFSETQ. CDR3 DNA: TGCGCCAGCAGCTCCCAGGGGGCGCATGATCAGCCCCAGCATTTT. Its protein is CASSSQGAHDQPQHF.

This clone was counted between two and nine times. The chain joins TRBV9 to TRBJ1-1, with no clear D. Per germline, CDR1 SGDLS and CDR2 YYNGEE. The CDR3 has 13 amino acids. V was trimmed by 0 bases and J by 3 bases, leaving 6 bases between them. This chain's CDR3 is CASSVGLDTEAFF. The CDR3 nucleotides read TGTGCCAGCAGCGTAGGACTCGACACTGAAGCTTTCTTT.

J is TRBJ1-1 and V is TRBV6-1; unclear D gene. Deletions cut 2 bases from V and 6 bases from J, with 10 bases between. Germline lookup yields CDR1 MNHNS and CDR2 SASEGT. This CDR3 has 13 amino acids. The CDR3 is CASSEIGRAEAFF. DNA for the CDR3: TGTGCCAGCAGTGAAATAGGGAGGGCTGAAGCTTTCTTT.

V gene TRBV5-3 combines with J gene TRBJ2-7; 12 nucleotides line up with TRBD1. TRBV5-3 has ORF status, its function being uncertain. This CDR3 has 14 amino acids. Unmatched junction bases numbered 10, after V lost 10 bases and J lost 5 bases. In nucleotides, the CDR3 is TGTGCCGCCCTAACCGGGACAGGGGGCGACGAGCAGTACGTC. It is translated as CAALTGTGGDEQYV.

The chain couples TRBV28 to TRBJ2-1; D might be TRBD2 (7 bases). V gave up 2 bases and J gave up 7 bases, with 18 bases separating them. CDR1 and CDR2 from the germline V gene are MDHEN and SYDVKM. The CDR3 consists of 16 residues. The CDR3 here is CASSLGGRGTGNEQFF. For the CDR3, the DNA is TGTGCCAGCAGTTTAGGGGGGAGGGGCACAGGGAATGAGCAGTTCTTC. The full variable domain, completed using reference TRBV28 and TRBJ2-1, is DVKVTQSSRYLVKRTGEKVFLECVQDMDHENMFWYRQDPGLGLRLIYFSYDVKMKEKGDIPEGYSVSREKKERFSLILESASTNQTSMYLCASSLGGRGTGNEQFFGPGTRLTVL.

The chain couples TRBV6-5 to TRBJ2-1, with 7 bases identical to TRBD1. Losses at the gene ends were 6 bases for V and 0 bases for J; bases not matched to a gene: 5. This CDR3 contains 15 residues. Germline V lookup: CDR1 MNHEY, CDR2 SVGAGI. CDR3 region: CASRIDRDSYNEQFF. The CDR3 DNA reads TGTGCCAGCAGAATAGACAGGGACTCCTACAATGAGCAGTTCTTC.